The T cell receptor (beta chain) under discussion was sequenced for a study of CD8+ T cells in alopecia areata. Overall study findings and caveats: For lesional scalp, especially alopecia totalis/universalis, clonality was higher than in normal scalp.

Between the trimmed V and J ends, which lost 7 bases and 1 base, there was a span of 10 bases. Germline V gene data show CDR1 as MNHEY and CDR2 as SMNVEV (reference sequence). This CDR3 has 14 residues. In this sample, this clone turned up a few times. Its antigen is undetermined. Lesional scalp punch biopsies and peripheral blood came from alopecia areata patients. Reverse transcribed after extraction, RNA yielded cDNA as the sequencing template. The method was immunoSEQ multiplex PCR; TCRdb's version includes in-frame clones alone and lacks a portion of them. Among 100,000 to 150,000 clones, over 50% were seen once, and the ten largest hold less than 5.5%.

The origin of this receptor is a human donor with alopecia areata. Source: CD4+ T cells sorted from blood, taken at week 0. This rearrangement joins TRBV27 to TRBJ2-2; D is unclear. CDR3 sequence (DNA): TGTGCCAGCACTGGTTGGGGGAACACCGGGGAGCTGTTTTTT. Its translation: CASTGWGNTGELFF.